Described below is a single T cell receptor (beta chain) sequence and its context. Per the germline V gene, CDR1 is MDHEN and CDR2 is SYDVKM. This CDR3 spans 15 amino acids. The trim removed 4 bases at V and 3 bases at J, leaving 6 bases unmatched. Profiled with immunoSEQ multiplex PCR; TCRdb holds only in-frame clones, not every one. This table holds about 70,000 clones, approximately 83% found once. This specimen belongs to a study of blood T cell repertoires in COVID-19. The chain employs TRBV28 and TRBJ2-3; TRBD2 matches at 8 bases. Sequenced material: peripheral blood. This TCR was recovered from a human donor in a cohort sampled during active COVID-19. CDR3 nucleotide sequence: TGTGCCAGCAGTTCCGCGGGGGGCCGGACAGATACGCAGTATTTT. Translated, it gives CASSSAGGRTDTQYF.